This entry describes one T cell receptor (beta chain). Its specific antigen is unknown. No much larger clone is present one base from it, and per-base qualities are unavailable. This sample is drawn from a study of blood T cells in healthy people across ages (dated by TCRdb to between 2015 and 2016). A note on the overall study: Template switching captured roughly one uniquely barcoded TCR beta cDNA molecule per two T cells in model experiments. The donors were split into four age groups: young (average 16 years), middle-aged (about 40), aged (roughly 65) and long-lived (about 74). The study measured age-related changes in TCR beta repertoire diversity using deep sequencing normalized with unique cDNA molecular identifiers. Using the same blood draw, the study looked at two additional independent replicas of 1 million unique cDNA reads for two donors, one aged 18 to 29 and the other aged 80 or older. To avoid experimental bias, donors of different ages were distributed randomly across sequencing lanes.

Here is what the overall study found, with its caveats: Compared with the aged group, the long-lived group had more naive CD4+ T cells, fewer expanded clones and increased TCR diversity, suggesting age selection. Since profiling was done on bulk unsorted PBMCs, naive and antigen-experienced compartments could not be conclusively compared. Because donor CMV infection status was unknown, age-related changes in expanded clonotypes were potentially confounded. Observed TCR beta diversity correlated strongly with the percentage of naive T cells measured by flow cytometry. Estimates of total diversity based on one million sequenced T cells were regarded as lower bounds and as underestimates. As age increased, observed TCR beta diversity per million T cells dropped in a roughly linear way, and a significant reduction was already evident by age about 40.

The protocol used for the library was 5' RACE. Sequencing took place on an Illumina HiSeq 2500. A second PCR of roughly 6 to 11 cycles was run with a J-beta primer mix and a sample-barcoded 5' primer. Each TCR beta cDNA molecule received a unique molecular identifier from a template-switch 5' adaptor carrying 12 random nucleotides. Each sample yielded at least 2.5 million CDR3-containing paired-end reads. The Mint cDNA synthesis kit, primed by a TRBC-specific oligonucleotide, was used to synthesize first-strand cDNA from all RNA. After uracil-DNA glycosylase treatment, a first 18-cycle PCR used universal primers M1SS and BC2_uni_R on all cDNA. The paper's data handling went like this. Each sample was normalized by randomly selecting 1 million high-quality reads, each carrying a distinct molecular identifier. Reads sharing molecular identifiers were discarded rather than binned into consensus sequences. MiTCR, set to a Q25 quality threshold and the strictest error-elimination algorithm, was used for CDR3 identification, clonotype clustering and error correction. A nonparametric unseen species model with Euler transformation was used to estimate a lower bound on total TCR beta diversity. TCRdb handled the public reads itself, with Q25 trimming in fastp and clone calling in MiXCR, and kept productive beta chains. Under each unique CDR3 protein, matching rows form one entry showing the most common genes and DNA. TCRdb, not the authors, supplied the V and J calls. This sample has 1.4 million to 1.5 million distinct CDR3 sequences in its table, and about 43% of those were observed once. The ten top clones hold 7.9% of the sample.

The donors were some 39 Caucasian individuals from Russia, aged roughly 6 to 90 years, who were systemically healthy. Ten milliliters of peripheral blood were drawn from each donor into EDTA-treated Vacutainer tubes. Ficoll-Paque density-gradient centrifugation was used to isolate PBMCs, with at least 7 million obtained per sample. Trizol reagent was used to extract total RNA from the PBMCs, yielding at least 5.5 micrograms per sample. For every donor, flow cytometry on a PBMC aliquot measured the percentage of naive CD45RAhigh/CD27high T cells. The CDR3 starts with the cysteine, ends with the phenylalanine, and has 14 residues. This entry keeps only the CDR3 DNA: 42 bases, framed from base 1.

The source of this sequence is a woman aged 18-29 years in good health. The V and J segments used are TRBV21-1 and TRBJ2-3; the table's D call of TRBD2 was not tested on the DNA. TRBV21-1 corresponds to a pseudogene. Sequencing was performed on blood. The CDR3 protein is CASVPGLGTDTQYF. The DNA sequence is as follows: TGTGCCAGCGTTCCGGGACTCGGCACAGATACGCAGTATTTT.